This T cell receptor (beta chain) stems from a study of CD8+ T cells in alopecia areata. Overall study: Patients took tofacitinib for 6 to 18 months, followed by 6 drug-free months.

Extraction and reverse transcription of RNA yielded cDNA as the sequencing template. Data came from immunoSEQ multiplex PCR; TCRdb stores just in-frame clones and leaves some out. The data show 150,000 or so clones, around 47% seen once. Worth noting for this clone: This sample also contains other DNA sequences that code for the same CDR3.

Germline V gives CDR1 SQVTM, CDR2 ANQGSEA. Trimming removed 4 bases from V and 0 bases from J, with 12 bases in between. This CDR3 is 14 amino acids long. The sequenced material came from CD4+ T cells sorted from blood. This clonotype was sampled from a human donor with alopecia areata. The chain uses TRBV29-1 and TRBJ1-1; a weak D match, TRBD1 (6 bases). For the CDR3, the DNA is TGCAGCGTTGGGAGGGGGACACTGAACACTGAAGCTTTCTTT. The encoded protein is CSVGRGTLNTEAFF.